Listed below are T cell receptor beta chains from one sample, sequenced in a study of T cells expressing NK-cell markers. One entry per CDR3 protein, without DNA, is what TCRdb gives after re-calling the 5' RACE reads. The sample has 550,000 or so distinct CDR3 sequences; the top ten hold less than 4.5%. The source material was blood T cells: a sorted CD56 or NKG2C T cell subset, CD4+ or CD8+ T cells, or bulk PBMC T cells (not recorded which). The receptors here all came from a man younger than 35 in good health. CDR3s include the opening cysteine and the closing phenylalanine or tryptophan.

j_call	cdr3_length	v_call	cdr3_aa
TRBJ1-5	18	TRBV11-1	CASSLGQGGTWGNQPQHF
TRBJ2-1	16	TRBV11-2	CASSSAIQEYDDEQFF
TRBJ2-7	15	TRBV7-9	CASSFMADSSYEQYF
TRBJ2-7	16	TRBV12-3/TRBV12-4	CASSLGRRQGNYEQYF
TRBJ2-1	16	TRBV12-5	CASASLGDSTYNEQFF
TRBJ2-3	13	TRBV28	CANFDRGTDTQYF
TRBJ2-3	17	TRBV7-7	CASSLFPGGQGADTQYF
TRBJ1-5	13	TRBV20-1	CSAADGGYQPQHF
TRBJ1-4	15	TRBV5-1	CASSLFDGSNEKLFF
TRBJ2-2	16	TRBV20-1	CSARDVQGVLSGELFF
TRBJ1-5	13	TRBV7-9	CASSLGEYQPQHF
TRBJ2-1	15	TRBV12-3/TRBV12-4	CASSLVGTRNNEQFF
TRBJ1-5	17	TRBV4-1	CASSQDTGTWSNQPQHF
TRBJ2-3	11	TRBV12-3/TRBV12-4	CARPFSDTQYF
TRBJ1-3	11	TRBV6-5	CASTLGNTIYF
TRBJ2-1	13	TRBV5-1	CASSGTNYNEQFF
TRBJ2-3	13	TRBV20-1	CSAKGVGVDTQYF
TRBJ1-4	16	TRBV7-6	CASSRGGGTTNEKLFF
TRBJ2-2	16	TRBV11-2	CASSSAGGRYTGELFF
TRBJ2-3	13	TRBV13	CASSLGSADTQYF
TRBJ2-5	15	TRBV12-3/TRBV12-4	CASSRGQEYQETQYF
TRBJ2-4	16	TRBV27	CASSPRDTLAKNIQYF
TRBJ2-1	15	TRBV20-1	CSASTAAGGYNEQFF
TRBJ2-5	13	TRBV29-1	CSVEAQVRETQYF
TRBJ2-6	17	TRBV11-1	CASSLFIGAAGANVLTF
TRBJ2-7	11	TRBV20-1	CSALSAREQYF
TRBJ2-2	13	TRBV19	CASTSGWTGELFF
TRBJ1-6	14	TRBV11-2	CASSYKGNNSPLHF
TRBJ2-1	12	TRBV28	CASGDVYNEQFF
TRBJ2-2	16	TRBV5-1	CASSASNLGGTGELFF
TRBJ2-1	17	TRBV20-1	CSARVIVRGASYNEQFF
TRBJ2-1	13	TRBV29-1	CSVVGFGLGEQFF
TRBJ1-4	12	TRBV18	CASSPNYEKLFF
TRBJ1-1	12	TRBV5-4	CASSLERTEAFF
TRBJ2-1	13	TRBV5-8	CATLSRGDNEQFF
TRBJ2-2	11	TRBV28	CASNQDGELFF
TRBJ2-7	12	TRBV6-1	CASTGDNYEQYF
TRBJ2-5	16	TRBV18	CASSPWGLADQETQYF
TRBJ2-7	16	TRBV20-1	CSADPVTSGNVGEQYF
TRBJ2-2	14	TRBV19	CASSIITSGGELFF
TRBJ2-1	19	TRBV7-6	CASSFPAMRQGSSYNEQFF
TRBJ2-7	12	TRBV27	CASSTNRGPRYF
TRBJ2-1	13	TRBV24-1	CASQGLERTEQFF
TRBJ2-2	16	TRBV7-9	CASSPTPDSNTGELFF
TRBJ2-7	14	TRBV12-3/TRBV12-4	CASRGTGVISEQYF
TRBJ2-1	15	TRBV29-1	CSVEEHVGSPSEQFF
TRBJ2-3	17	TRBV12-3/TRBV12-4	CASSFYSLAGGTDTQYF
TRBJ2-5	15	TRBV9	CASSAQGATQETQYF
TRBJ1-4	14	TRBV10-3	CAISAGQDGEKLFF
TRBJ2-1	15	TRBV6-5	CASSYQGEAYNEQFF
TRBJ1-6	15	TRBV10-2	CASNNKQGENSPLHF
TRBJ2-2	17	TRBV4-3	CASSQERGQGWSGELFF